This TCR beta chain was observed in a study of T cell repertoires and leukemia-associated antigens. Study-wide context: Samples yielded 3.3 to 5.0 million effective reads each, some 16 million overall. General study points: The four groups had similar numbers of Vbeta, Jbeta genes and CDR3s. No direct test of specificity or function was done for expanded clones.

This clonotype is large in the sample. What it recognizes is unknown. The CD3+ T cells first had an overnight rest without serum. After removal of 0 bases from V and 5 bases from J, the junction contained 10 bases not matched to a gene. The CDR3 loop spans 15 amino acids. Germline lookup yields CDR1 SQVTM and CDR2 ANQGSEA. In TCRdb, the 5' RACE reads were re-called with MiXCR into one record per CDR3 protein. The sample yields roughly 10,000 distinct CDR3 sequences, roughly 40% seen once. The V call is TRBV29-1, the J call TRBJ2-7, with 7 bases aligning to TRBD2. This TCR derives from a female donor in good health. Material: CD3+ T cells sorted from blood and cultured. The CDR3 coding sequence is TGCAGCGTTGAAGATCTCGGGAAGGGAGGGAACGAGCAGTACTTC. Translating it yields CSVEDLGKGGNEQYF.